Following are 30 T cell receptor beta chains from one sample sequenced in a study of prognosis after radiotherapy for stage I lung cancer (dated by TCRdb to about 2021). Instrument on record: Illumina HiSeq 3000. The TCR beta CDR3 region was amplified from genomic DNA by two rounds of multiplex PCR. In the first PCR round, primers specific to each TRBV and TRBJ gene were used, and the primer sequences were filed in Chinese patent CN105087789A. TCRdb applied fastp at Q25 and MiXCR to the public reads, then kept only in-frame beta chains. A single entry per CDR3 protein holds the most common genes and DNA from its merged rows. This sample has 20,000 or so distinct CDR3 sequences in its table, and approximately 28% of those were observed once. 22% of the sample comes from the top ten. Here the sequenced sample was PBMCs, taken before or after stereotactic body radiation therapy (not recorded which). The source is a donor over 45 with non-small cell lung cancer.

This clonotype was seen repeatedly, ten times or more. The J gene is TRBJ2-3, the V gene TRBV7-8; TRBD2 is a possible D gene (5 bases). CDR3 length: 15 amino acids. Between the trimmed V and J ends, which lost 5 bases and 1 base, there was a span of 13 bases. Germline V gene lookup returns CDR1 SGHVS and CDR2 FQNEAQ. The CDR3: CASSAGDFGTDTQYF. DNA of the CDR3: TGTGCCAGCAGCGCCGGGGATTTTGGCACAGATACGCAGTATTTT.

The table lists this clonotype with many counts. DNA of the CDR3: TGTGCCAGCAGCTTCTCTAGGATCCGGGATGAGCAGTTCTTC. It is translated as CASSFSRIRDEQFF. The rearrangement uses TRBV5-4 and TRBJ2-1; no clear D. This CDR3 has 14 amino acids. Looked up from germline, CDR1 is SGHNT and CDR2 is YYREEE (reference sequence). V lost 2 bases and J 8 bases, leaving 14 bases between the germline ends.

This clonotype was seen repeatedly, ten times or more. This chain connects TRBV20-1 to TRBJ1-2; D is unclear. The CDR3 loop spans 14 amino acids. In germline, CDR1 is DFQATT, CDR2 SNEGSKA (reference sequence). V lost 0 bases and J 0 bases, leaving 8 bases between the germline ends. The CDR3 spells CSARDLPPNYGYTF. The CDR3 nucleotides are TGCAGTGCTAGAGATTTGCCTCCTAACTATGGCTACACCTTC.

This clonotype was detected a few times. One end of the junction fails to match germline, which may point to a read error. The chain uses TRBV7-7 and TRBJ2-1, with 9 bases aligning to TRBD2. The CDR3 spans 14 residues. In germline, CDR1 is SSHAT, CDR2 FNYEAQ (reference sequence). CDR3 region: CASSRTAGGGEQFF. The CDR3 bases are TGTGCTAGCAGCCGAACCGCGGGAGGGGGTGAGCAGTTCTTC.

Only one count was recorded for this clonotype. One end of the junction does not line up with germline, which may come from a read error. This sequence joins TRBV19 and TRBJ2-2; 7 bases are a match to TRBD1. The germline gives CDR1 LNHDA, CDR2 SQIVND (reference sequence). The CDR3 runs to 13 residues. The CDR3 bases are TGTGCCACTAGACAGGGTGCGGTCGGGGACCTGGTTTTT. Translating it yields CATRQGAVGDLVF.

At least ten counts were recorded for this clonotype. The CDR3, as DNA: TGTGCCAGCAGTGAGGGACTAGCGGGACTAGATACGCAGTATTTT. As protein: CASSEGLAGLDTQYF. This chain uses TRBV6-1 with TRBJ2-3; 13 bases agree with TRBD2. CDR1 MNHNS and CDR2 SASEGT come from the germline V gene. The V segment lost 3 bases and the J segment 5 bases; nucleotides outside the gene matches: 2. This CDR3 region has 15 residues.

By sample share, this clonotype is medium-sized. The chain couples TRBV19 to TRBJ1-2; D is uncertain. This CDR3 contains 12 residues. V was cut by 5 bases and J by 4 bases, with 8 bases left in between. CDR1 is LNHDA and CDR2 is SQIVND in the germline V gene (reference sequence). The CDR3 DNA reads as TGTGCCAGTAGTCAAGGACTCTATGGCTACACCTTC. Its protein product is CASSQGLYGYTF.

Note on this clonotype: It differs at one base from a far larger clone, so likely a read error. The chain recombines TRBV6-9 with TRBJ2-1; D ambiguous. This CDR3 has 13 residues. Germline V CDR1 and CDR2: MNHGY, SVAAGI. The CDR3 DNA follows: TGTGCCAGCAGTTCCCCTGCTGGCTATGAGCATTTCTTC. It yields the protein CASSSPAGYEHFF.

At least ten counts were recorded for this clonotype. The chain links TRBV10-3 to TRBJ2-2; tentative D call: TRBD1 (6 bases). The V end was cut by 4 bases, the J end by 6 bases, with 15 bases between. The length of the CDR3 is 15 residues. Germline V gives CDR1 ENHRY, CDR2 SYGVKD. CDR3 bases: TGTGCCATCAGTGGATTGGGGTCAGGGGCCGGGGAGCTGTTTTTT. Protein product: CAISGLGSGAGELFF.

This clonotype came up a few times. The chain couples TRBV7-2 to TRBJ2-4; perhaps TRBD2 as D (5 bases). The CDR3 consists of 15 residues. V was cut by 3 bases and J by 6 bases, with 15 bases left in between. Germline CDR1 and CDR2: SGHTA and FQGNSA. CDR3 sequence (DNA): TGTGCCAGCAGCTTTTCCCCCGGGGTCATAAACATTCAGTACTTC. Protein: CASSFSPGVINIQYF.

Many counts were recorded for this clonotype. This chain uses TRBV20-1 with TRBJ2-1; D remains unclear. Germline assignment: CDR1 DFQATT and CDR2 SNEGSKA (reference sequence). The CDR3 is 11 residues long. V lost 2 bases and J lost 9, with 8 bases in between. CDR3 nucleotides: TGCAGTGCTAGAATAGCCCCTGAGCAGTTCTTC. This translates into CSARIAPEQFF.

This clonotype has a count of ten or more. The chain uses TRBV2 and TRBJ2-7, with 9 bases matching TRBD1. V was pared by 3 bases and J by 3 bases, with 9 bases of the junction left unmatched. The CDR3 length is 16 residues. CDR1 SNHLY and CDR2 FYNNEI come from the germline V gene. CDR3 nucleotides: TGTGCCAGCAGTGACGGGACAGGGACACTGTACTACGAGCAGTACTTC. Translating it yields CASSDGTGTLYYEQYF. Full variable domain (missing parts from reference TRBV2 and TRBJ2-7): EPEVTQTPSHQVTQMGQEVILRCVPISNHLYFYWYRQILGQKVEFLVSFYNNEISEKSEIFDDQFSVERPDGSNFTLKIRSTKLEDSAMYFCASSDGTGTLYYEQYFGPGTRLTVT.

Details on this clonotype: This sequence may be a read error, since a much larger clone differs from it by one base. This chain connects TRBV6-2 or TRBV6-3 to TRBJ2-3; D is ambiguous. This CDR3 has 13 amino acids. Germline lookup yields CDR1 MNHEY and CDR2 SVGEGT. V was shortened by 2 bases and J by 0 bases, with 3 bases between the two germline ends. In DNA form, the CDR3 reads TGTGCCAGCAGTTACCCGAGCACAGATACGCAGTATTTT. Translation gives CASSYPSTDTQYF.

On this clonotype itself: It is likely a read error: a sequence one base away is far more abundant. This chain joins TRBV13 and TRBJ2-1; 8 nucleotides align to TRBD1. CDR1 is PRHDT and CDR2 is FYEKMQ in the germline V gene (reference sequence). CDR3 length: 15 amino acids. V shed 6 bases and J 5 bases; nucleotides not matched to a gene: 9. The chain's CDR3 is CASSLNSGGHNEQFF. The CDR3 DNA sequence: TGTGCCAGCAGTTTAAATTCAGGGGGCCACAATGAGCAGTTCTTC.

This clonotype was counted ten times or more. This chain joins TRBV6-1 and TRBJ2-2; no clear D. V was shortened by 5 bases and J by 4 bases, with 8 bases between the two germline ends. The germline gives CDR1 MNHNS, CDR2 SASEGT. This CDR3 has 13 amino acids. This CDR3 is CASSLTPTGELFF. DNA for the CDR3: TGTGCCAGCAGTCTAACACCCACCGGGGAGCTGTTTTTT.

Notes on this clonotype: With a far larger clone one base away, a read error is the likely cause. The chain is built from TRBV6-1 and TRBJ1-5, with 9 positions matching TRBD1. The CDR3 runs 16 residues. Germline CDR1 and CDR2: MNHNS and SASEGT. CDR3 sequence reads: CASSYHGTGRNQPKHF. The CDR3 DNA is TGTGCCAGCAGTTACCACGGGACAGGGCGAAATCAGCCCAAGCATTTT.

Many counts were recorded for this clonotype. The chain combines TRBV10-3 with TRBJ2-5; 7 bases line up with TRBD2. The CDR3 runs 14 residues. With 3 bases clipped from V and 3 bases from J, the junction kept 4 bases outside the gene matches. Germline CDR1 is ENHRY and CDR2 is SYGVKD. CDR3 nucleotides: TGTGCCATCAGTGACTCCGGGGGGAAAGAGACCCAGTACTTC. It specifies CAISDSGGKETQYF.

The V and J genes are TRBV18 and TRBJ2-1; TRBD2 agrees at 11 bases. This CDR3 contains 16 residues. V was pared by 4 bases and J by 6 bases, with 8 bases of the junction left unmatched. Germline V gene sequence: CDR1 KGHSH, CDR2 LQKENI. The CDR3 reads CASSQTGLADSNEQFF. CDR3 nucleotide sequence: TGTGCCAGCTCACAGACGGGACTAGCGGACTCCAATGAGCAGTTCTTC.

This clonotype was detected ten times or more. The rearrangement joins TRBV30 to TRBJ1-6; D call uncertain. The CDR3 has 14 amino acids. Trimming stripped 0 bases from V and 10 bases from J, with 13 bases between. Germline CDR1 reads GTSNPN; CDR2 reads SVGIG (reference sequence). CDR3 nucleotides: TGTGCCTGGAGTGTCAAGCGATTTTCCTCACCCCTCCACTTT. Protein product: CAWSVKRFSSPLHF. Combining the CDR3 with reference TRBV30 and TRBJ1-6 gives the whole variable domain SQTIHQWPATLVQPVGSPLSLECTVEGTSNPNLYWYRQAAGRGLQLLFYSVGIGQISSEVPQNLSASRPQDRQFILSSKKLLLSDSGFYLCAWSVKRFSSPLHFGNGTRLTVT.

About this clonotype itself: A far larger clone is a single base away, which makes a read error likely. This chain uses TRBV6-4 with TRBJ2-6; tentatively, D is TRBD1 or TRBD2 (5 bases each). The length of the CDR3 is 17 residues. Germline lookup yields CDR1 MRHNA and CDR2 SNTAGT. The CDR3 DNA is TGTGCCAGCAGTTACTCTTTTAGCGAGGGGTTGGCCAACGTCCTGACTTTC. Protein sequence: CASSYSFSEGLANVLTF.

Ten or more counts support this clonotype. V is TRBV19 and J is TRBJ1-3; D unresolved. Germline V gene data show CDR1 as LNHDA and CDR2 as SQIVND (reference sequence). CDR3 length: 14 residues. V lost 5 bases to trimming and J lost 0 bases, with 8 bases between them. The CDR3 reads CASSRKSSGNTIYF. The DNA for the CDR3 is TGTGCCAGTAGTCGCAAGAGCTCTGGAAACACCATATATTTT.

In the case of this clonotype: Only one base separates this from a far larger clonotype, so it likely reflects a read error. The CDR3 is CASSYVHGNTEAFF. DNA for the CDR3: TGTGCCAGCAGTTACGTACATGGTAACACTGAAGCTTTCTTT. The chain recombines TRBV6-9 with TRBJ1-1; D uncertain. The CDR3 contains 14 residues. Germline values: CDR1 MNHGY, CDR2 SVAAGI. The V end lost 3 bases, the J end lost 2 bases, and 10 bases lay between the germline ends.

The sample holds many counts of this clonotype. The V call is TRBV6-1, the J call TRBJ2-3; D is undetermined. The CDR3 sequence is 14 residues long. Germline V CDR1 and CDR2: MNHNS, SASEGT. V lost 1 base to trimming and J lost 5 bases, with 10 bases between them. CDR3 in amino acids: CASSEDLSVDTQYF. The CDR3 region has the DNA TGTGCCAGCAGTGAAGACCTTAGTGTAGATACGCAGTATTTT.

There are many counts of this clonotype. This chain connects TRBV2 to TRBJ1-2, with D unclear. Germline CDR1 reads SNHLY; CDR2 reads FYNNEI. This CDR3 is built from 15 residues. V lost 5 bases and J 0 bases, leaving 13 bases between the germline ends. CDR3 nucleotide sequence: TGTGCCAGCAGTATTTGGCGGCAAGCTAACTATGGCTACACCTTC. It codes for CASSIWRQANYGYTF.

This clonotype has at least ten counts. This chain joins TRBV4-1 and TRBJ2-3, with TRBD2 matching over 10 bases. Germline CDR1 reads MGHRA; CDR2 reads YSYEKL. This CDR3 region has 19 residues. The J segment lost 0 bases and the V segment lost 1 base, leaving 10 bases of the junction unmatched. CDR3: CASSQVGRSGLASTDTQYF. The CDR3 DNA reads as TGCGCCAGCAGCCAAGTAGGGAGGTCGGGACTAGCGAGCACAGATACGCAGTATTTT.

Of note for this clonotype: Being one base from a much bigger clone, this may be a read error. The V and J genes are TRBV7-8 and TRBJ2-1; 7 nucleotides align to TRBD2. Germline assignment: CDR1 SGHVS and CDR2 FQNEAQ. V was clipped by 1 base and J by 8 bases; unmatched bases: 14. The CDR3 has 17 residues. The CDR3 DNA sequence: TGTGCCAGCAGCTTAGGGGGAGGGGACCTCCTGGGAGATGAGCAGTTCTTC. Translation gives CASSLGGGDLLGDEQFF.

In its sample, this clonotype ranks as medium-sized (0.01 to 0.1%). The rearrangement uses TRBV11-2 and TRBJ1-6, with no clear D. The CDR3 runs 13 residues. V gave up 5 bases and J gave up 9 bases, with 11 bases separating them. CDR1 is SGHAT, CDR2 FQNNGV, per germline. The CDR3 protein is CASSAYGGSPLHF. The CDR3 DNA sequence: TGTGCCAGCAGCGCCTACGGTGGTTCACCCCTCCACTTT.

This clonotype has at least ten counts. The chain couples TRBV19 to TRBJ1-5; possible D gene TRBD1, 5 bases. The CDR3 loop spans 17 amino acids. Germline lookup yields CDR1 LNHDA and CDR2 SQIVND (reference sequence). Trimming removed 3 bases at V and 6 bases at J, with 21 bases between. As DNA, the CDR3 is TGTGCCAGTAGTATGAGGGTGGGGGTCCAATTACGTCAGCCCCAGCATTTT. Translated, it gives CASSMRVGVQLRQPQHF.

This clonotype appeared many times. The rearrangement uses TRBV7-9 and TRBJ2-5; 11 bases are a match to TRBD2. This CDR3 has 16 residues. V shed 3 bases, J shed 1 base, and the junction held 4 bases outside the gene matches. Germline V gene lookup returns CDR1 SEHNR and CDR2 FQNEAQ (reference sequence). CDR3 DNA: TGTGCCAGCAGCTTCTTAGCGGGAGGGCTCCAAGAGACCCAGTACTTC. It is translated as CASSFLAGGLQETQYF.

A note on this clonotype: A far larger clone is only one base removed, so a read error is likely. This sequence joins TRBV7-9 and TRBJ2-3; possible D gene TRBD1, 5 bases. V lost 6 bases and J lost 3, with 16 bases in between. The CDR3 loop spans 15 amino acids. Germline assignment: CDR1 SEHNR and CDR2 FQNEAQ (reference sequence). CDR3: CASRQEQGRTDTQYF. The DNA of the CDR3 is TGTGCCAGCAGACAGGAGCAGGGTCGAACAGATACGCAGTATTTT.